This is a list of T cell receptor beta chains from one sample in a study of CD8 T cells in Susac syndrome. MiXCR was run by TCRdb on the immunoSEQ multiplex PCR reads, yielding one entry per CDR3 protein. Seen here are roughly 200,000 distinct CDR3 sequences, 75% to 95% observed once, and the top ten hold 0.085% to 0.09%. Sequences were obtained from CD4+ T cells from PBMCs. These receptors were collected from a human donor with Susac syndrome. The CDR3 runs from the conserved cysteine through the conserved F or W. D genes are given only for firm matches. A row's size may be missing; if present it is once, few, many or a size class.

size	V	J	D	length	DNA	CDR3
.	TRBV10-3	TRBJ2-5	.	15	TGTGCCATCAGTCCCCAAGGACGTTTCCAAGAGACCCAGTACTTC	CAISPQGRFQETQYF
.	TRBV6-1	TRBJ1-2	TRBD1	12	TGTGCCAGCAGTGGGACAGGACATGGCTACACCTTC	CASSGTGHGYTF
.	TRBV27	TRBJ1-6	.	16	TGTGCCAGCAGTATCAAGAGACAGTCCTTGAATTCACCCCTCCACTTT	CASSIKRQSLNSPLHF
few	TRBV12-3/TRBV12-4	TRBJ2-3	.	12	TGTGCCAGCAGTCGGAGCACAGATACGCAGTATTTT	CASSRSTDTQYF
.	TRBV6-2/TRBV6-3	TRBJ2-2	TRBD2	15	TGTGCCAGCACCCGAGCGGGGGTTGACACCGGGGAGCTGTTTTTT	CASTRAGVDTGELFF
.	TRBV7-2	TRBJ1-1	TRBD1	15	TGTGCCAGCAGCTCCCGGCGGCAGGGGGCCACTGAAGCTTTCTTT	CASSSRRQGATEAFF
once	TRBV6-6	TRBJ2-7	.	15	TGTGCCAGCAGTGATTTTGGTGAAAGGTCCTACGAGCAGTACTTC	CASSDFGERSYEQYF
.	TRBV6-1	TRBJ1-4	.	13	TGTGCCACCCTACTTATGGCGAACGAAAAACTGTTTTTT	CATLLMANEKLFF
.	TRBV27	TRBJ1-1	TRBD1	15	TGTGCCAGCAGTCCCGGGACAGGGGGGGGAACTGAAGCTTTCTTT	CASSPGTGGGTEAFF
.	TRBV29-1	TRBJ1-2	TRBD1	12	TGCAGCGTTGGAGGGGGCTCATATGGCTACACCTTC	CSVGGGSYGYTF
.	TRBV6-5	TRBJ2-2	.	16	TGTGCCAGCAGTTATTCCAACAGGGAGAACACCGGGGAGCTGTTTTTT	CASSYSNRENTGELFF
.	TRBV19	TRBJ2-1	.	14	TGTGCCAGTGGGAGGACAGGCTCCTACAATGAGCAGTTCTTC	CASGRTGSYNEQFF
.	TRBV7-2	TRBJ2-1	.	13	TGTGCCAGCAGCCCCTACAGAGACAATGAGCAGTTCTTC	CASSPYRDNEQFF
.	TRBV9	TRBJ2-1	TRBD2	18	TGTGCCAGCAGCGTAGAATCTAGCGGGCCTACCCAAAACAATGAGCAGTTCTTC	CASSVESSGPTQNNEQFF
once	TRBV6-1	TRBJ1-5	.	15	TGTGCCAGCAGTGAATTCGGGAAAGGGTACCAGCCCCAGCATTTT	CASSEFGKGYQPQHF
.	TRBV20-1	TRBJ2-1	.	15	TGCAGTGCTAGAAAGTTTCGGGGATTAGGCGGTGAGCAGTTCTTC	CSARKFRGLGGEQFF
.	TRBV2	TRBJ1-2	.	13	TGTGCCAGCAGTGAAGAAGTAGGTACTGGCTACACCTTC	CASSEEVGTGYTF
.	TRBV7-9	TRBJ1-2	.	13	TGTGCCAGCAGCACGGACAGCAACTATGGCTACACCTTC	CASSTDSNYGYTF
.	TRBV11-2	TRBJ2-7	TRBD1	16	TGTGCCAGTTGGGAGACAGGGAAAGGGCATTCCTACGAGCAGTACTTC	CASWETGKGHSYEQYF
.	TRBV12-3/TRBV12-4	TRBJ1-1	.	13	TGTGCCAGCAGTTTAAGGCAGAGCACTGAAGCTTTCTTT	CASSLRQSTEAFF
.	TRBV20-1	TRBJ2-5	TRBD2	16	TGCAGTGCTGCTGGGACTAGCGGAGACGAGAGCGAGACCCAGTACTTC	CSAAGTSGDESETQYF
.	TRBV14	TRBJ2-7	TRBD1	16	TGTGCCAGCAGCCGCTCGGGGACAGGGGTCTTCTACGAGCAGTACTTC	CASSRSGTGVFYEQYF
.	TRBV12-3/TRBV12-4	TRBJ1-1	TRBD1	17	TGTGCCAGCACCTGGGGGACAGGGGGCAACATGAACACTGAAGCTTTCTTT	CASTWGTGGNMNTEAFF
.	TRBV20-1	TRBJ1-4	TRBD1	13	TGCAGTGCCGAAGGACAGGTCGATGAAAAACTGTTTTTT	CSAEGQVDEKLFF
.	TRBV30	TRBJ1-5	.	16	TGTGCCTGGAGTGTAGGGCTGGTTACGGGAAGTGGGCCCCAGCATTTT	CAWSVGLVTGSGPQHF
.	TRBV7-9	TRBJ1-1	.	13	TGTGCCAGCAGCCCAGACGAACGGAGACGAGCTTTCTTT	CASSPDERRRAFF
.	TRBV7-3	TRBJ2-5	TRBD2	15	TGTGCCAGCAGCTTCAATAGCGGGAGTAAAGAGACCCAGTACTTC	CASSFNSGSKETQYF
.	TRBV20-1	TRBJ1-1	.	14	TGCAGTGCTAGATTTGGCGGAGGGAACACTGAAGCTTTCTTT	CSARFGGGNTEAFF
.	TRBV11-2	TRBJ1-2	.	16	TGTGCCAGCAGCTCCAGCCAAGGAACATATTTATATGGCTACACCTTC	CASSSSQGTYLYGYTF
.	TRBV28	TRBJ1-5	.	13	TGTGCCAGCAGTTTCCCAGGGAATCAGCCCCAGCATTTT	CASSFPGNQPQHF
.	TRBV15	TRBJ2-7	TRBD2	11	TGTGCCACCAGTTCGGGAGGAGAGCAGTACTTC	CATSSGGEQYF
.	TRBV19	TRBJ1-1	.	14	TGTGCCAGTAGTGGTGGGACCGCGGTACTTGAAGCTTTCTTT	CASSGGTAVLEAFF
.	TRBV19	TRBJ1-1	.	13	TGTGCCAGTAGTATAGATTCGGAGTGGTCAGCTTTCTTT	CASSIDSEWSAFF
.	TRBV9	TRBJ2-1	TRBD2	15	TGTGCCAGCAGCGTAGACGGACTAGGGAACAATGAGCAGTTCTTC	CASSVDGLGNNEQFF
.	TRBV18	TRBJ2-1	TRBD2	15	TGTGCCAGCTCACCAACCGGGGGGGGCACGAATGAGCAGTTCTTC	CASSPTGGGTNEQFF
.	TRBV19	TRBJ1-1	.	14	TGTGCCAGTAGTGAGACAGAGATGAACACTGAAGCTTTCTTT	CASSETEMNTEAFF
.	TRBV27	TRBJ2-7	TRBD1	16	TGTGCCAGCAGTTTTAGACAGGGACAAGAGTCCTACGAGCAGTACTTC	CASSFRQGQESYEQYF
once	TRBV5-4	TRBJ2-1	.	15	TGTGCCAGCAGCCCCTCCTTGGGGCAATACAATGAGCAGTTCTTC	CASSPSLGQYNEQFF
.	TRBV4-1	TRBJ1-1	TRBD1	15	TGCGCCAGCAGCCATCCGGGACAGGGGTTCACTGAAGCTTTCTTT	CASSHPGQGFTEAFF